This is a list of T cell receptor beta chains from one sample in a study of a mutant IDH1 vaccine in newly diagnosed glioma. No antigen has been identified for these receptors. Some clones are missing from TCRdb's copy, which holds only in-frame ones; the method was immunoSEQ multiplex PCR. This table has fewer than 55,000 clones, 65% appearing once. Sequencing used peripheral blood mononuclear cells (PBMCs), obtained from a glioma patient whose treatment included an IDH1 peptide vaccine. The receptor source for this set is a man aged 40-55 years with glioma. Some clones in this sample may be carry-over from other donors' samples. Each CDR3 is given with its conserved first and last residue. A D gene is named only where the DNA matches it firmly. A row's size may be missing; if present it is once, few, many or a size class.

TRBV2	TRBJ1-2	.	.	TGTGCCAGCAGGGACAGTAACTATGGCTACACCTTC	CASRDSNYGYTF
TRBV4-1	TRBJ1-5	.	.	TGCGCCAGCAGCCAAGACGATAGTAGGGGCGTTTACCAGCCCCAGCATTTT	CASSQDDSRGVYQPQHF
TRBV7-2	TRBJ1-5	.	.	TGTGCCAGCAGCTTAGCGGGGAAAGTTCAGCCCCAGCATTTT	CASSLAGKVQPQHF
TRBV14	TRBJ2-1	.	TRBD2	TGTGCCAGCAGCCAAGATGGGCTAGCGGGTTACAATGAGCAGTTCTTC	CASSQDGLAGYNEQFF
TRBV19	TRBJ2-7	.	TRBD2	TGTGCCAGTAGCCAGGAACGGGGGGATCGGTACGAGCAGTACTTC	CASSQERGDRYEQYF
TRBV6-5	TRBJ2-4	.	TRBD1	TGTGCCAGCAGCCGAGGACAGGGGAGGAACATTCAGTACTTC	CASSRGQGRNIQYF
TRBV25-1	TRBJ2-5	few	.	TGTGCCAGCGGGGAGGGGGGCCTAGAGACCCAGTACTTC	CASGEGGLETQYF
TRBV5-1	TRBJ1-2	.	TRBD1	TGCGCCAGCAGCTTTATCACAGGGGGTGGCTACACCTTC	CASSFITGGGYTF
TRBV27	TRBJ1-6	.	.	TGTGCCAGTCGGGCCTTCCGTAATTCACCCCTCCACTTT	CASRAFRNSPLHF
TRBV10-3	TRBJ2-3	.	.	TGTGCCATCAGTGAGTCTCGGGGCAGGGAATCAGATACGCAGTATTTT	CAISESRGRESDTQYF
TRBV5-1	TRBJ2-3	.	.	TGCGCCAGCAGCTTAAGCGGGTATTTGGCAGATACGCAGTATTTT	CASSLSGYLADTQYF
TRBV18	TRBJ1-6	.	.	TGTGCCAGCTCACCGATGATTGGTATGGCTGATAATTCACCCCTCCACTTT	CASSPMIGMADNSPLHF
TRBV9	TRBJ2-7	.	TRBD1	TGTGCCAGCAGCGTAGGCAGGGGGCCGGACGAGCAGTACTTC	CASSVGRGPDEQYF
TRBV10-3	TRBJ2-3	.	TRBD2	TGTGCCATCAGCGCCAGCGGGGGGGCAACAGATACGCAGTATTTT	CAISASGGATDTQYF
TRBV9	TRBJ2-5	once	.	TGTGCCAGCAGCGTAGGTGGGGGCGTCCCCCCGGAGACCCAGTACTTC	CASSVGGGVPPETQYF
TRBV15	TRBJ2-2	few	.	TGTGCCACCAGCCCCTCAGGCAGGACGAACACCGGGGAGCTGTTTTTT	CATSPSGRTNTGELFF
TRBV5-8	TRBJ2-3	.	.	TGTGCCAGCACAGCAGTAGATACGCAGTATTTT	CASTAVDTQYF
TRBV30	TRBJ1-2	.	TRBD1	TGTGCCTGGACAGACAGGGTTAACTATGGCTACACCTTC	CAWTDRVNYGYTF
TRBV29-1	TRBJ2-7	.	.	TGCAGCGTTGAAATCGAGCCCTACGAGCAGTACTTC	CSVEIEPYEQYF
TRBV28	TRBJ1-4	few	.	TGTGCCAGCAGTTTTCCAGCAGTTAATGAAAAACTGTTTTTT	CASSFPAVNEKLFF
TRBV11-2	TRBJ2-1	.	TRBD2	TGTGCCAGCAGCTTAGCTCCGGGGGGGCTTATATATGAGCAGTTCTTC	CASSLAPGGLIYEQFF
TRBV30	TRBJ2-5	.	.	TGTGCCTGGAGAATAGGACTTCCGCAAGAGACCCAGTACTTC	CAWRIGLPQETQYF
TRBV9	TRBJ2-5	once	TRBD2	TGTGCCAGCAGCTTCGGACTAGCCCAAGAGACCCAGTACTTC	CASSFGLAQETQYF
TRBV2	TRBJ1-4	once	.	TGTGCCAGCAGTGAAGCGCAGGCCGGCGAAAAACTGTTTTTT	CASSEAQAGEKLFF
TRBV7-6	TRBJ2-2	once	.	TGTGCCAGCAGCTATCAGGGAACGGGCACCGGGGAGCTGTTTTTT	CASSYQGTGTGELFF
TRBV6-6	TRBJ2-2	.	.	TGTGCCAGCAGTTTGGGGAGAAAGGGCACCGGGGAGCTGTTTTTT	CASSLGRKGTGELFF
TRBV7-8	TRBJ2-7	.	.	TGTGCCAGCAGCTTCCTGGGGGTTACCTACGAGCAGTACTTC	CASSFLGVTYEQYF
TRBV7-6	TRBJ2-3	.	.	TGTGCCAGCAGCGCTGGAACGCAAAATACGCAGTATTTT	CASSAGTQNTQYF
TRBV5-6	TRBJ1-1	.	TRBD1	TGTGCCAGCAGCTACCGACAGGGCCAGTCCGCTGAAGCTTTCTTT	CASSYRQGQSAEAFF
TRBV6-5	TRBJ2-7	few	TRBD2	TGTGCCAGCAGTTACTCGATACAACTAGCGCACGAGCAGTACTTC	CASSYSIQLAHEQYF
TRBV6-1	TRBJ1-6	.	TRBD1	TGTGCCAGCAGTGAAGTAGGGACAGGCAATTCACCCCTCCACTTT	CASSEVGTGNSPLHF
TRBV18	TRBJ1-2	.	TRBD1	TGTGCCAGCTCACCGCGGACAGGTGACTATGGCTACACCTTC	CASSPRTGDYGYTF
TRBV29-1	TRBJ2-7	.	TRBD1	TGCAGCGTCGAACTTCCGGGACAGACCTACGAGCAGTACTTC	CSVELPGQTYEQYF
TRBV5-1	TRBJ2-7	.	.	TGCGCCAGCAGTCAGTCCGGGACTGGCCCCTACGAGCAGTACTTC	CASSQSGTGPYEQYF
TRBV27	TRBJ1-1	.	.	TGTGCCAGCAGTTTAGCGGGGTTGAACACTGAAGCTTTCTTT	CASSLAGLNTEAFF
TRBV7-9	TRBJ1-1	.	.	TGTGCCAGCAGCAAAGGACAGAAGATGAACACTGAAGCTTTCTTT	CASSKGQKMNTEAFF
TRBV7-9	TRBJ2-7	.	.	TGTGCCAGCAGGACGGGTGCCGCCTCCTACGAGCAGTACTTC	CASRTGAASYEQYF
TRBV30	TRBJ2-5	.	TRBD2	TGTGCCTGGAGTGGAGGCCGACTAGCGGGGGGGGTAGGGGAGACCCAGTACTTC	CAWSGGRLAGGVGETQYF
TRBV7-8	TRBJ2-3	.	.	TGTGCCAGCAGCAAAACTTTGGGGGCGACAGATACGCAGTATTTT	CASSKTLGATDTQYF
TRBV5-4	TRBJ1-6	.	TRBD1	TGTGCCAGCAGCTCCCCGGACAGGGGCGGATATAATTCACCCCTCCACTTT	CASSSPDRGGYNSPLHF
TRBV10-3	TRBJ1-1	.	TRBD1	TGTGCCATCAGTGATCGACAGGGCGACACTGAAGCTTTCTTT	CAISDRQGDTEAFF
TRBV4-1	TRBJ2-1	.	TRBD2	TGCGCCAGCAGCCAAGGGGGGCCTAGCGGGGGGCACAATGAGCAGTTCTTC	CASSQGGPSGGHNEQFF
TRBV9	TRBJ2-2	.	TRBD1	TGTGCCAGCAGCGGGAACAGGGGGTACACCGGGGAGCTGTTTTTT	CASSGNRGYTGELFF
TRBV7-9	TRBJ2-3	.	.	TGTGCCAGCAGCTTAGCGCTGACAGGTACAGATACGCAGTATTTT	CASSLALTGTDTQYF
TRBV5-1	TRBJ2-7	.	.	TGCGCCAGCAGCTTGGGGCATCGGGACATCTCATACGAGCAGTACTTC	CASSLGHRDISYEQYF
TRBV29-1	TRBJ2-7	.	TRBD1	TGCAGCGTTGCTCAGGGGGTGGACGAGCAGTACTTC	CSVAQGVDEQYF
TRBV6-5	TRBJ1-2	.	.	TGTGCCAGCATCCAACGAGACGGAGCACGCTACACCTTC	CASIQRDGARYTF
TRBV7-9	TRBJ2-5	.	TRBD2	TGTGCCAGCAGCTTAGGCGGGGGTGCCCAAGAGACCCAGTACTTC	CASSLGGGAQETQYF
TRBV6-5	TRBJ1-2	.	TRBD1	TGTGCCAGCAGTCTGAGGGGGCGCGGAGGCTACACCTTC	CASSLRGRGGYTF
TRBV6-1	TRBJ2-7	few	TRBD2	TGTGCCAGCAGTGGGGAGGGGCCCTCCTACGAGCAGTACTTC	CASSGEGPSYEQYF
TRBV7-9	TRBJ2-5	.	.	TGTGCCAGCAGCCGCTACCGGGGGAAAGAAGAGACCCAGTACTTC	CASSRYRGKEETQYF
TRBV7-9	TRBJ1-2	.	.	TGTGCCAGCAGCTCGCCCCAGACGCAGGGCTACACCTTC	CASSSPQTQGYTF
TRBV29-1	TRBJ2-1	few	TRBD2	TGCAGCGTTCGGCCGGGGGGGAAATACAATGAGCAGTTCTTC	CSVRPGGKYNEQFF
TRBV2	TRBJ1-6	.	.	TGTGCCAGCAATAACCCCCCAACAGGGAGCTCCTATAATTCACCCCTCCACTTT	CASNNPPTGSSYNSPLHF
TRBV6-1	TRBJ2-3	.	TRBD2	TGTGCCATCTTTGAGCGGGGGGGCGGTACAGATACGCAGTATTTT	CAIFERGGGTDTQYF
TRBV7-9	TRBJ2-6	.	.	TGTGCCAGCCTCGCGTGGGGGGCCAACGTCCTGACTTTC	CASLAWGANVLTF
TRBV25-1	TRBJ2-3	.	.	TGTGCCAGCCACCCAGGTACCCCAGATACGCAGTATTTT	CASHPGTPDTQYF
TRBV7-2	TRBJ1-5	few	TRBD1	TGTGCCAGCAGCTTAGCTAGGGGGCCAAATCAGCCCCAGCATTTT	CASSLARGPNQPQHF
TRBV7-8	TRBJ2-1	.	.	TGTGCCAGCAGCCCGAGAGAGACGGCCTCCAATGAGCAGTTCTTC	CASSPRETASNEQFF